The entry below describes one T cell receptor (beta chain). V lost 1 base and J lost 4, with 7 bases in between. CDR1 LNHDA and CDR2 SQIVND come from the germline V gene (reference sequence). CDR3 size: 13 residues. These data originate in a study of blood T cell repertoires in COVID-19. Method: immunoSEQ multiplex PCR; TCRdb's copy keeps in-frame clones and lacks some. The table has fewer than 250,000 clones, 84% seen once. Input material: peripheral blood. The TCR sequence derives from a man in his fifties with acute or convalescent COVID-19. V gene TRBV19 combines with J gene TRBJ2-5, with D hard to call. The CDR3 coding sequence is TGTGCCAGTAGTATAGGACTCGGAGAGACCCAGTACTTC. It is translated as CASSIGLGETQYF.